The text below deals with one T cell receptor beta chain. Its cognate antigen has yet to be identified. Base qualities are missing; no much larger clone stands one base away. This sample stems from a study of post-analysis software for immune sequencing data (dated by TCRdb to about 2015). The study in broad terms: The recorded disease courses included relapsing-remitting, secondary progressive and progressive-relapsing multiple sclerosis, and some patients had no subtype annotation. The patient repertoires were compared against approximately ten previously published healthy control repertoires obtained from donors aged 6 to 25 years. A subset of samples was prepared in parallel using single-end sample barcoding, then pooled and co-amplified after Illumina adapter ligation. Paper-wide results and their limitations: Multiple sclerosis patients had significantly lower normalized Chao1 diversity than controls, a result that suggests substantial peripheral T-cell clonal expansion. The control group was slightly older than the multiple sclerosis patient group. Strong co-clustering of samples prepared in the same batch was shown by direct clustering with F measure, prompting a batch-effect correction. Significantly higher frequencies in patients than in controls were found for about 5 TRBV segments, including TRBV5-6, TRBV5-1 and TRBV20-1.

Library preparation used PCR. The sequencer listed for this sample is Illumina HiSeq 2500. To reduce PCR and sequencing biases, unique molecular identifiers were built into the TCR beta cDNA libraries. Per 1 to 10 million input T cells, roughly 0.5 million cDNA molecules were obtained, such that each molecule approximated one T cell. Patient libraries were prepared and sequenced with the same protocol used for the earlier healthy control dataset. Within a given batch, samples were prepared together, multiplexed and sequenced on the same HiSeq lane. Concerning the study's data processing: MIGEC was used to process the raw barcoded reads, and molecular identifier groups with only a single read were discarded before consensus assembly and CDR3 extraction. Clonotype tables were post-analysed with VDJtools, normalizing diversity by down-sampling all datasets to the smallest sample size. To correct batch-related cross-sample contamination, repertoire overlap clustering matched CDR3 amino acid sequences but not nucleotide sequences. In-frame beta chains were kept once TCRdb had trimmed the public reads at Q25 with fastp and called clones with MiXCR. Identical CDR3 proteins give one entry, which carries the most common genes and DNA. The V and J calls here are based on TCRdb, not the publication. For this sample the table gives hundreds of thousands of distinct CDR3 sequences, of which more than 50% were detected only once. Of the sample, 11% is held by the ten largest clones.

To demonstrate the VDJtools post-analysis software, TCR beta repertoires were profiled from the peripheral blood of some 12 young patients with multiple sclerosis. The multiple sclerosis patients were children and adolescents between roughly 6 and 16 years of age. The CDR3, cysteine through phenylalanine, is 15 amino acids long. Of the read, only the CDR3 DNA is kept; its 45 bases are in frame from base 1. Deletion took 6 bases off V and 2 bases off J, with a span of 18 bases between the germline ends. Sequences SGHRS (CDR1) and YFSETQ (CDR2) are obtained from the germline V gene. The chain is encoded by TRBV5-1 joined to TRBJ2-7; TRBD1 is a possible D gene, resting on 6 matching bases. This receptor was identified in a girl aged 2 to 9 with multiple sclerosis. The specimen sequenced was blood. Here is the DNA: TGCGCCAGCAACCCCCTGCACAGGGTCCCCTACGAGCAGTACTTC. It translates to CASNPLHRVPYEQYF.